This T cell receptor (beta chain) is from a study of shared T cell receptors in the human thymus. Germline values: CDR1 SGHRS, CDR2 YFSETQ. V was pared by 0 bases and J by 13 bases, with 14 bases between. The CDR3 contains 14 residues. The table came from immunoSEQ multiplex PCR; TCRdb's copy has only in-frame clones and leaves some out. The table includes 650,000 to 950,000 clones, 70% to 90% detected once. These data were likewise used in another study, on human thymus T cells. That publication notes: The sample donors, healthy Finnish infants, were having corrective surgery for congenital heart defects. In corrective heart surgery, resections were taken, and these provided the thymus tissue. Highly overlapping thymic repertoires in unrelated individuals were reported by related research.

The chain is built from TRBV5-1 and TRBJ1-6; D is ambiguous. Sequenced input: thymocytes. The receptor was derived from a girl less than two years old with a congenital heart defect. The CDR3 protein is CASSLVEGMGPLHF. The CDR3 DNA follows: TGCGCCAGCAGCTTGGTAGAGGGAATGGGGCCCCTCCACTTT.